The rows below give T cell receptor beta chains drawn from one sample of a study of blood T cell repertoires in COVID-19. Using immunoSEQ multiplex PCR, the repertoire was profiled, and TCRdb retains in-frame clones only, with some absent. The sample has some 190,000 clones; roughly 80% are singletons. The specimen was peripheral blood. The receptors come from a woman aged 60-75 years with COVID-19, enrolled during active disease. Both conserved end residues are trimmed from each CDR3. Fields, in order: J gene, V gene, CDR3 protein.

>TRBJ1-5|TRBV28
ASSLTRRGGNQPQH
>TRBJ2-2|TRBV7-6
ASSSGQFGELF
>TRBJ1-6|TRBV5-4
ASSLQGYNSPLH
>TRBJ1-5|TRBV11-2
ASSLERGPNQPQH
>TRBJ2-2|TRBV19
ASGTSGRAGTGELF
>TRBJ1-2|TRBV3-1/TRBV3-2
ASSQPDRGRGYT
>TRBJ1-1|TRBV5-1
ASRPHISGESEAF
>TRBJ1-3|TRBV5-1
ASSANIGSGNTIY
>TRBJ2-2|TRBV30
AWSVARGFPGELF
>TRBJ2-1|TRBV6-6
ASSQRSGGAVSYNEQF
>TRBJ2-2|TRBV28
ASSLGGLGANTGELF
>TRBJ2-1|TRBV6-5
ASSQGAYNEQF
>TRBJ2-5|TRBV9
ASSITERGRSETQY
>TRBJ2-6|TRBV5-1
ASSFEGPGANVLT
>TRBJ2-7|TRBV9
ASSAKTSGPYEQY
>TRBJ2-2|TRBV14
ASSPFVANTGELF
>TRBJ2-2|TRBV14
ASSPSGVIIAGGNTGELF
>TRBJ2-7|TRBV5-6
ASSSSGGAGEQY
>TRBJ1-4|TRBV5-8
ASSPPRTGVSPNEKLF
>TRBJ2-5|TRBV18
ASSPPGGGGMEQETQY
>TRBJ1-3|TRBV2
ASSGLGTGGNTIY
>TRBJ2-2|TRBV28
ASSPGLPLGELF
>TRBJ1-4|TRBV28
ASSFSQVTNEKLF
>TRBJ2-6|TRBV18
ASSPTENVLT
>TRBJ1-1|TRBV6-1
ASSEVRGTEAF
>TRBJ1-1|TRBV6-5
ASRDAGLVNTEAF
>TRBJ2-7|TRBV3-1/TRBV3-2
ASSLAPSGSYEQY
>TRBJ2-3|TRBV9
ASSVVTGDTDTQY
>TRBJ2-1|TRBV15
ATSKALAGGDEQF
>TRBJ2-2|TRBV2
ASSRQGANTGELF
>TRBJ2-2|TRBV7-3
ASSLRASSGAGELF
>TRBJ1-5|TRBV6-5
ASSPEQVNQPQH
>TRBJ2-7|TRBV6-5
ASSDSSGSSYEQY
>TRBJ1-2|TRBV7-9
ASRSDTGNYGYT
>TRBJ1-5|TRBV30
AWSVGLSNQPQH
>TRBJ2-1|TRBV5-1
ASSLSLSGTGLGEQF
>TRBJ1-1|TRBV3-1/TRBV3-2
ASSQDLGLTEAF
>TRBJ1-5|TRBV9
ASSVGVGAGNQPQH
>TRBJ1-5|TRBV6-5
ASGRGGNQPQH
>TRBJ2-1|TRBV6-2/TRBV6-3
ASSWTSGSFNEQF
>TRBJ1-4|TRBV6-5
ASSRDSGRDEKLF